This TCR beta chain emerged from a study of OX40 agonist ivuxolimab in advanced cancers. Study results and limitations: Averaging showed that CD8+ T cells had more expanded clones than CD4+ did.

Libraries were prepared by immunoSEQ multiplex PCR; TCRdb keeps only in-frame clonotypes and omits some of them. The sample holds around 120,000 clones; 80% to 90% are singletons and the top ten take 0.5% to 0.7%. A note on this clone: Antigen unknown.

Deletions cut 2 bases from V and 7 bases from J, with 12 bases between. Germline V gives CDR1 SGHVS, CDR2 FNYEAQ. The CDR3 runs 14 residues. The starting material was CD4+ or CD8+ T cells sorted from blood, obtained in a trial of the OX40 agonist ivuxolimab. This clonotype was obtained from an adult with an advanced solid tumor such as melanoma, head and neck, liver or kidney cancer. The V and J genes are TRBV7-6 and TRBJ1-5; tentative D call: TRBD1 (6 bases). In nucleotides, the CDR3 is TGTGCCAGCAGCTTATCCAGGGGTGAACAGCCCCAGCATTTT. It codes for CASSLSRGEQPQHF.